The clone carrying this T cell receptor beta chain came up a few times. Its specificity is unknown. Produced via immunoSEQ multiplex PCR; TCRdb's table is partial and in-frame only. The sample carries 30,000 to 40,000 clones, 85% recorded once. The time point denotes: pretreatment peripheral blood. These data are taken from a study of PD-L1 blockade in urothelial cancer. On the study more broadly: Twenty-five of 29 patients were males with bladder-origin urothelial cancer.

Study-wide findings and caveats: Below-median pretreatment blood TCR clonality predicted better survival.

V lost 3 bases to trimming and J lost 4 bases, with 15 bases between them. Germline V gene data show CDR1 as MGHDK and CDR2 as SYGVNS. This CDR3 comprises 15 residues. The sequences come from PBMCs, collected around atezolizumab (anti-PD-L1) treatment. The chain recombines TRBV25-1 with TRBJ1-2; D gene unclear. The receptor was derived from a man at least 80 years old with urothelial cancer. The chain's CDR3 is CASSEEGPLVYGYTF. The CDR3 DNA follows: TGTGCCAGCAGTGAGGAGGGTCCCTTGGTCTATGGCTACACCTTC.